This T cell receptor (beta chain) was retrieved from a study of T cell responses to AZD1222 COVID-19 vaccine. In its sample, this clone was seen once. The antigen remains undetermined. Clones were sequenced by immunoSEQ multiplex PCR, and TCRdb holds only the in-frame ones, with some missing. The repertoire includes about 130,000 clones, about 80% of them detected once, and roughly 3.9% sits in the top ten. This CDR3 is 17 amino acids long. Losses at the gene ends were 4 bases for V and 8 bases for J; bases not matched to a gene: 18. The germline CDR1 and CDR2 sequences are LGHDT and YNNKEL (reference sequence). Study-wide results and caveats: Spike-spanning, vaccine-associated CD4 TCRs were dominant at 160-218 and 743-854. Repertoire sampling happened only post peak T cell response.

The TCR comes from an adult in good health. This chain links TRBV3-1 (or the pseudogene TRBV3-2) with TRBJ1-2; 8 positions match TRBD1. The sequences come from peripheral blood, collected on day 0 of AZD1222 vaccination. The CDR3 DNA is TGTGCCAGCAGCCCAGACCGTCCGCTGGACAGGGAGGCCGGCTACACCTTC. It translates to CASSPDRPLDREAGYTF.